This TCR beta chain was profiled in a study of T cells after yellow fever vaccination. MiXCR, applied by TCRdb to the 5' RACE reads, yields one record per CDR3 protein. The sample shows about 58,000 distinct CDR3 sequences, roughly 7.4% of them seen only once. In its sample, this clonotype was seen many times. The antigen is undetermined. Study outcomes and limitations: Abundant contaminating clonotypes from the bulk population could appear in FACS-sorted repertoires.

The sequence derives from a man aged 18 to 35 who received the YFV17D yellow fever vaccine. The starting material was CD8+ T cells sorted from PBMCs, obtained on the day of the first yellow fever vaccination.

CDR3 bases: TGTGCCAGCTGTGACTTTCAAGAGACCCAGTACTTC. Translated: CASCDFQETQYF. The chain is built from TRBV18 and TRBJ2-5; D is ambiguous. The CDR3 spans 12 residues. The V and J ends lost 7 bases and 2 bases respectively, with 8 bases between them. The germline CDR1 and CDR2 sequences are KGHSH and LQKENI.